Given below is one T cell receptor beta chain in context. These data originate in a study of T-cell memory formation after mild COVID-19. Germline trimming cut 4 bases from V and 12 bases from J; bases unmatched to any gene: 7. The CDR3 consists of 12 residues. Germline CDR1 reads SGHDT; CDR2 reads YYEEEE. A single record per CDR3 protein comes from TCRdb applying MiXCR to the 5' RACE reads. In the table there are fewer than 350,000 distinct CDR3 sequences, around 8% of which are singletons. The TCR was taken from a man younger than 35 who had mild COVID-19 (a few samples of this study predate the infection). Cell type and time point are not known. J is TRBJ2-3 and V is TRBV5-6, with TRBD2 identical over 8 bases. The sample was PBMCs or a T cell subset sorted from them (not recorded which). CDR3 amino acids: CASSPAAGGQYF. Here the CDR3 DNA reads TGTGCCAGCAGCCCTGCCGCGGGGGGCCAGTATTTT.